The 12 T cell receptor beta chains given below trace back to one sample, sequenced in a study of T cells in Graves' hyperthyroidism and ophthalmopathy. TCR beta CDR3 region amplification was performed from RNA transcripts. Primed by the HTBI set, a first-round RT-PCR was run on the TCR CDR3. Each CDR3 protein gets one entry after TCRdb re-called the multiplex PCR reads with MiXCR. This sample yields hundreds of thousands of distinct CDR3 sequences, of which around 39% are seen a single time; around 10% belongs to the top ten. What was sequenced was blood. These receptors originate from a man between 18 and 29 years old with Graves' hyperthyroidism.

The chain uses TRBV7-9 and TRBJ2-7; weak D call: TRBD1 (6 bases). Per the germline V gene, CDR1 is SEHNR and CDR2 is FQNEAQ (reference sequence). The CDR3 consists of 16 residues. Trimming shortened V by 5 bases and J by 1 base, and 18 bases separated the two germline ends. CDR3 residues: CASSQVPRDISYEQYF. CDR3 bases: TGTGCCAGCAGCCAAGTCCCCCGGGACATTTCCTACGAGCAGTACTTC.

CDR3 sequence: CASSFPDGASGELFF. CDR3 sequence (DNA): TGTGCCAGCAGCTTCCCGGACGGGGCATCCGGGGAGCTGTTTTTT. J is TRBJ2-2 and V is TRBV7-6; D could derive from TRBD1 or TRBD2 (5 bases each). This CDR3 contains 15 residues. The V gene lost 3 bases and the J gene lost 6 bases, with 14 bases spanning the gap. From germline, CDR1 is SGHVS and CDR2 FNYEAQ.

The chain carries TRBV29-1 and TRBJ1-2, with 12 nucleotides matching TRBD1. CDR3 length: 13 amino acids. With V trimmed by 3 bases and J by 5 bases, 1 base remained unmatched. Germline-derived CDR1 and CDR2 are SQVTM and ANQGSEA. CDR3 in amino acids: CSVEGQGAYGYTF. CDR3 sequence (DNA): TGCAGCGTTGAGGGACAGGGGGCTTATGGCTACACCTTC.

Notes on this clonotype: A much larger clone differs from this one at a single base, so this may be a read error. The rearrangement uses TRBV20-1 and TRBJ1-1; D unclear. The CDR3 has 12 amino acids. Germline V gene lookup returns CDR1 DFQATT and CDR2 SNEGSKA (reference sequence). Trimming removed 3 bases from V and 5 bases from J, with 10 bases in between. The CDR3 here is CSASGWGTEAFF. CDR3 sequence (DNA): TGCAGTGCTAGTGGGTGGGGTACTGAAGCTTTCTTT.

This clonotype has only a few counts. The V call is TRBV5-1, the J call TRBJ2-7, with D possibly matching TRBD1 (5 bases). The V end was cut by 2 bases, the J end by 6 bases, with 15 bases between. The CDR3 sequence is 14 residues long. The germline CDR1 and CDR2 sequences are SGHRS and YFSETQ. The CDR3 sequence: CASSFADSPGEQYF. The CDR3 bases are TGCGCCAGCAGCTTTGCCGACAGCCCTGGCGAGCAGTACTTC. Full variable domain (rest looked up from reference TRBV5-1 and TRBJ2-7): KAGVTQTPRYLIKTRGQQVTLSCSPISGHRSVSWYQQTPGQGLQFLFEYFSETQRNKGNFPGRFSGRQFSNSRSEMNVSTLELGDSALYLCASSFADSPGEQYFGPGTRLTVT.

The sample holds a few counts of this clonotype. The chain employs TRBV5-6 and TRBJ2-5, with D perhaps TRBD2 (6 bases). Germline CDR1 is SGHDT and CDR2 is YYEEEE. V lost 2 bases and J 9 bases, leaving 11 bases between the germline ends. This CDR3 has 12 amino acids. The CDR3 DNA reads TGTGCCAGCAGCTTTAGTAGGGAGGCCCAGTACTTC. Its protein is CASSFSREAQYF.

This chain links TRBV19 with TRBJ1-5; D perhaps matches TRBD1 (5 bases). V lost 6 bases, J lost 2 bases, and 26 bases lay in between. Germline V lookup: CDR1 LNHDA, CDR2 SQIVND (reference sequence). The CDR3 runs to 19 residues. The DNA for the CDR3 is TGTGCCAGTAGGATGGTCGAGGGGAGGTTACGCCGGGGCAATCAGCCCCAGCATTTT. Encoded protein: CASRMVEGRLRRGNQPQHF.

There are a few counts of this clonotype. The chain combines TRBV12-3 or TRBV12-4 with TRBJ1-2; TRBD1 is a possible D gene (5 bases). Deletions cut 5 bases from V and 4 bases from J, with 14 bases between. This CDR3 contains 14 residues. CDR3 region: CASSPRVGGYGYTF. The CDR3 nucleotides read TGTGCCAGCAGTCCCCGAGTGGGGGGCTATGGCTACACCTTC.

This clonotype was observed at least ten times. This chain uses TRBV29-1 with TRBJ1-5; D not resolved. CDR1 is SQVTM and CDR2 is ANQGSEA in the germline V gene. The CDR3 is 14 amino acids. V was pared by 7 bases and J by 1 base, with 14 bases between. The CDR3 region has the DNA TGCAGCGCCCCCAGGCTAAGAAGCAATCAGCCCCAGCATTTT. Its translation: CSAPRLRSNQPQHF.

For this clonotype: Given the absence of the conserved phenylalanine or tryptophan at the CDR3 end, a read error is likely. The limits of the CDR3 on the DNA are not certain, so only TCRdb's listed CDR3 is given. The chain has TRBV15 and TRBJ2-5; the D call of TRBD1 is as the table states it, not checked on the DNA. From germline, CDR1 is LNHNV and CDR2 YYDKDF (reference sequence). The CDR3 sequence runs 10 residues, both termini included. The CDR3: CATSDSYRDR.

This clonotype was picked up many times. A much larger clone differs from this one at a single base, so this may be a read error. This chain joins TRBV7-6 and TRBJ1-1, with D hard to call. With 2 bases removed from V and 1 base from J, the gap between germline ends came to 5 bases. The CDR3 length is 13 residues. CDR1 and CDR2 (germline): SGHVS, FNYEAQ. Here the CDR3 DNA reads TGTGCCAGCAGCTTAATGGCGAACACTGAAGCTTTCTTT. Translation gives CASSLMANTEAFF.

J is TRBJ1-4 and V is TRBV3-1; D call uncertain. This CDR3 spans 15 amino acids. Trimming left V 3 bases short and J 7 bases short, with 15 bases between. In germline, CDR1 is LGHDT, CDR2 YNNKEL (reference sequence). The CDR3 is CASSQLSGLGEKLFF. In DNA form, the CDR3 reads TGTGCCAGCAGCCAGTTGTCGGGTCTAGGTGAAAAACTGTTTTTT. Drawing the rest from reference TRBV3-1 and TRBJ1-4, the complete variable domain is DTAVSQTPKYLVTQMGNDKSIKCEQNLGHDTMYWYKQDSKKFLKIMFSYNNKELIINETVPNRFSPKSPDKAHLNLHINSLELGDSAVYFCASSQLSGLGEKLFFGSGTQLSVL.